Presented here are 16 T cell receptor beta chains from one specimen sequenced in a study of cytomegalovirus exposure and HLA in healthy donors. Use of 60 Vbeta and 13 Jbeta primers characterized the PCR. The repertoire was sequenced with immunoSEQ multiplex PCR; TCRdb's copy has only in-frame clones and lacks some. The sample has 100,000 to 150,000 clones; about 78% are singletons. Material for sequencing was PBMCs. The source is a female donor in good health and CMV-seronegative.

The V and J genes are TRBV7-2 and TRBJ2-7; TRBD2 might be the D (5 bases). Germline assignment: CDR1 SGHTA and CDR2 FQGNSA. This CDR3 contains 14 residues. V dropped 4 bases and J dropped 6 bases, with 16 bases sitting between them. This chain's CDR3 is CASSSISDLAEQYF. DNA for the CDR3: TGTGCCAGCAGCTCAATTTCGGACTTGGCCGAGCAGTACTTC.

This clone was observed a single time. CDR3 sequence reads: CASSLNTGLGYTF. DNA of the CDR3: TGTGCCAGCAGCTTAAATACAGGGTTGGGCTACACCTTC. The genes are TRBV7-3 and TRBJ1-2; a weak D match, TRBD1 (6 bases). V was pared by 1 base and J by 8 bases, with 11 bases between. The CDR3 runs 13 residues. Germline assignment: CDR1 SGHTA and CDR2 FQGTGA.

This chain connects TRBV6-5 to TRBJ2-1; 10 bases agree with TRBD1. This CDR3 spans 14 amino acids. Germline V CDR1 and CDR2: MNHEY, SVGAGI. J lost 8 bases, V lost 4 bases, and 5 bases had no gene match. This CDR3 is CASSSGTGAYEQFF. The CDR3 DNA is TGTGCCAGCAGTTCCGGGACAGGGGCCTATGAGCAGTTCTTC.

V gene TRBV11-2 combines with J gene TRBJ2-1; 13 positions match TRBD2. The CDR3 covers 16 residues. V lost 5 bases and J lost 6; bases outside the gene matches: 7. The germline CDR1 and CDR2 sequences are SGHAT and FQNNGV. The CDR3 reads CASSPWTSGRGNEQFF. CDR3 DNA: TGTGCCAGCAGCCCATGGACTAGCGGGAGAGGCAATGAGCAGTTCTTC.

The chain links TRBV7-9 to TRBJ2-7; 12 positions agree with TRBD2. Germline V lookup: CDR1 SEHNR, CDR2 FQNEAQ (reference sequence). This CDR3 is built from 18 residues. Losses at the gene ends were 5 bases for V and 5 bases for J; bases not matched to a gene: 16. For the CDR3, the DNA is TGTGCCAGCAGCAGCTATGGGGCTAGCGGGAGGGCCGGGAACGAGCAGTACTTC. This sequence encodes CASSSYGASGRAGNEQYF.

The chain employs TRBV4-1 and TRBJ2-7; D ambiguous. Germline assignment: CDR1 MGHRA and CDR2 YSYEKL. The CDR3 spans 13 residues. Trimming pared 1 base from V and 0 bases from J, leaving 4 bases between. CDR3 residues: CASSQAVSYEQYF. In DNA form, the CDR3 reads TGCGCCAGCAGCCAAGCAGTCTCCTACGAGCAGTACTTC.

The chain combines TRBV27 with TRBJ2-1, with 11 bases matching TRBD1. Per the germline V gene, CDR1 is MNHEY and CDR2 is SMNVEV (reference sequence). After removal of 7 bases from V and 7 bases from J, the junction contained 9 bases not matched to a gene. The CDR3 runs to 15 residues. The CDR3 DNA is TGTGCCAGCAACCGCGGGGGACAGGGGGGAAATGAGCAGTTCTTC. Amino acids: CASNRGGQGGNEQFF.

This chain joins TRBV27 and TRBJ2-7; 9 bases agree with TRBD2. Germline CDR1 reads MNHEY; CDR2 reads SMNVEV (reference sequence). Germline trimming cut 6 bases from V and 1 base from J; bases unmatched to any gene: 4. The CDR3 totals 14 residues. CDR3 bases: TGTGCCAGCAGCACACTAGCGGGTTCCTACGAGCAGTACTTC. Protein product: CASSTLAGSYEQYF.

The rearrangement uses TRBV6-6 and TRBJ2-7, with 9 bases lining up with TRBD1. The CDR3 loop spans 16 amino acids. Germline CDR1 and CDR2: MNHNY and SVGAGI (reference sequence). J gave up 0 bases and V 6 bases, and 9 bases lay outside the gene matches. The CDR3 sequence is CASSTTRDRASYEQYF. CDR3 sequence (DNA): TGTGCCAGCAGCACCACTAGGGACAGGGCCTCCTACGAGCAGTACTTC.

The chain carries TRBV29-1 and TRBJ1-1; D ambiguous. The ends were cut back, 3 bases at V and 0 bases at J, with 8 bases in the middle. CDR1 is SQVTM, CDR2 ANQGSEA, per germline. The CDR3 length is 13 residues. The CDR3 DNA is TGCAGCGTTGAGGCCACCTTGAACACTGAAGCTTTCTTT. The encoded protein is CSVEATLNTEAFF. Full variable domain (missing parts from reference TRBV29-1 and TRBJ1-1): SAVISQKPSRDICQRGTSLTIQCQVDSQVTMMFWYRQQPGQSLTLIATANQGSEATYESGFVIDKFPISRPNLTFSTLTVSNMSPEDSSIYLCSVEATLNTEAFFGQGTRLTVV.

The V gene is TRBV28, the J gene TRBJ2-3; D is unclear. Deletions cut 4 bases from V and 8 bases from J, with 16 bases between. This CDR3 contains 14 residues. Germline CDR1 MDHEN, CDR2 SYDVKM. The CDR3 DNA reads TGTGCCAGCAGTTCCTCCCCGGTGGTTGGTACGCAGTATTTT. It encodes CASSSSPVVGTQYF.

The V call is TRBV27, the J call TRBJ2-2; D is ambiguous. V was trimmed by 3 bases and J by 5 bases, leaving 10 bases between them. CDR1 and CDR2 (germline): MNHEY, SMNVEV (reference sequence). The CDR3 totals 14 residues. CDR3 in amino acids: CASSFFPRTGELFF. The DNA for the CDR3 is TGTGCCAGCAGTTTTTTTCCGAGAACCGGGGAGCTGTTTTTT.

The chain links TRBV13 to TRBJ2-7; maybe TRBD2 (6 bases). The CDR3 covers 15 residues. Germline CDR1 is PRHDT and CDR2 is FYEKMQ (reference sequence). V was pared by 6 bases and J by 0 bases, with 15 bases between. CDR3 sequence (DNA): TGTGCCAGCAGTTCCGCCGGGACTCCCTCCTACGAGCAGTACTTC. Translation gives CASSSAGTPSYEQYF.

J is TRBJ2-4 and V is TRBV5-8, with 11 bases fitting TRBD1. J lost 7 bases, V lost 4 bases, and 4 bases had no gene match. Per germline, CDR1 SGHTS and CDR2 YDEGEE. The CDR3 has 14 amino acids. CDR3 DNA sequence: TGTGCCAGCAGCGGGACAGGGGGGGCGAACATTCAGTACTTC. Translating gives CASSGTGGANIQYF.

The rearrangement uses TRBV14 and TRBJ2-5; 7 bases map to TRBD2. Germline assignment: CDR1 SGHDN and CDR2 FVKESK. J was trimmed by 5 bases and V by 1 base; bases with no gene match: 16. The CDR3 spans 18 residues. CDR3 sequence reads: CASSQAPAGSLYRETQYF. CDR3 DNA sequence: TGTGCCAGCAGCCAAGCCCCAGCGGGGTCACTCTATAGGGAGACCCAGTACTTC. The full variable domain, its missing parts supplied by reference TRBV14 and TRBJ2-5, is EAGVTQFPSHSVIEKGQTVTLRCDPISGHDNLYWYRRVMGKEIKFLLHFVKESKQDESGMPNNRFLAERTGGTYSTLKVQPAELEDSGVYFCASSQAPAGSLYRETQYFGPGTRLLVL.

The V call is TRBV29-1, the J call TRBJ2-1, with 8 bases that match TRBD2. The CDR3 runs to 16 residues. Germline V gene sequence: CDR1 SQVTM, CDR2 ANQGSEA. The V segment lost 2 bases and the J segment 3 bases; nucleotides outside the gene matches: 9. CDR3 nucleotides: TGCAGCGTTGAAAGAGTGGCGGGAGGAGGCTACAATGAGCAGTTCTTC. Translation gives CSVERVAGGGYNEQFF.